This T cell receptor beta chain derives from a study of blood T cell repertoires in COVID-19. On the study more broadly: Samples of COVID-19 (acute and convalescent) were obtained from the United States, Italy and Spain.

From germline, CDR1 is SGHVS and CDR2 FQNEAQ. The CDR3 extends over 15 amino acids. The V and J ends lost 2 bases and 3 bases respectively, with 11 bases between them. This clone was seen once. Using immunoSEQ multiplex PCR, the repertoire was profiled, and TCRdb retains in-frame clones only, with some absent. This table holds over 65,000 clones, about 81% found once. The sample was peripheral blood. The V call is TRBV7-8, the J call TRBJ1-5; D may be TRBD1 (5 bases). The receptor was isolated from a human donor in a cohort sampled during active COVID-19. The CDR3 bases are TGTGCCAGCAGCTTAAATAGACAGTTCAATCAGCCCCAGCATTTT. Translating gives CASSLNRQFNQPQHF.